The 26 T cell receptor beta chains below were found in one sample sequenced in a study of blood T cells in healthy people across ages. For the second PCR, which ran for about 6 to 11 cycles, a sample-barcoded 5' primer and a J-beta primer mix were used. MiXCR, run by TCRdb on the 5' RACE reads, gives a single entry per CDR3 protein. This table holds hundreds of thousands of distinct CDR3 sequences, 29% found once. The source material was blood. The receptors were sampled from a woman aged 80 or over in good health.

In this sample, this clonotype turned up a few times. This chain links TRBV28 with TRBJ1-1, with D uncertain. This CDR3 has 14 residues. The V and J ends lost 7 bases and 2 bases respectively, with 14 bases between them. CDR1 is MDHEN and CDR2 is SYDVKM in the germline V gene. CDR3 DNA sequence: TGTGCCAGCACCCCGGGTCCGGCAAACACTGAAGCTTTCTTT. This translates into CASTPGPANTEAFF.

As for this clonotype: One junction end does not reproduce the germline sequence, and a read error may be involved. The chain couples TRBV3-1 to TRBJ2-1; 9 bases are shared with TRBD1. The CDR3 covers 15 residues. Germline V gene sequence: CDR1 LGHDT, CDR2 YNNKEL (reference sequence). The CDR3 DNA reads TGCGCCAGCAGCCTTACCGGGACAGGGTGGAATGAGCAGTTCTTC. Translated, it gives CASSLTGTGWNEQFF.

The chain combines TRBV2 with TRBJ2-2; 12 bases map to TRBD1. Trimming cost V 0 bases and J 3 bases; bases outside gene matches: 2. The CDR3 extends over 17 amino acids. Germline CDR1 is SNHLY and CDR2 is FYNNEI. The CDR3 DNA reads TGTGCCAGCAGTGAAGCAGGGGACAGGGGGCACACCGGGGAGCTGTTTTTT. Its translation: CASSEAGDRGHTGELFF.

The gene calls are TRBV5-5 and TRBJ2-3, with D perhaps matching TRBD2 (6 bases). CDR1 SGHKS and CDR2 YYEKEE come from the germline V gene (reference sequence). The length of the CDR3 is 15 residues. V was shortened by 2 bases and J by 2 bases, with 12 bases between the two germline ends. As DNA, the CDR3 is TGTGCCAGCAGCTTTTGGGGCGGGGCCACAGATACGCAGTATTTT. Amino acids: CASSFWGGATDTQYF.

This clonotype occurred many times. J is TRBJ2-1 and V is TRBV5-1; 7 bases match TRBD1. The germline CDR1 and CDR2 sequences are SGHRS and YFSETQ. This CDR3 region has 17 residues. V shed 4 bases and J 0 bases; nucleotides not matched to a gene: 10. The CDR3 spells CASSLSPDRSSYNEQFF. In DNA, the CDR3 is TGCGCCAGCAGCCTCAGCCCGGACAGGAGCTCCTACAATGAGCAGTTCTTC.

CDR3 in DNA: TGTACCAGCAGCTCAGAAGCGCGATCTTTCTCCTACGAGCAGTACTTC. This encodes CTSSSEARSFSYEQYF. This chain uses TRBV7-2 with TRBJ2-7; D is ambiguous. The V and J ends lost 4 bases and 0 bases respectively, with 16 bases between them. Germline V gene lookup returns CDR1 SGHTA and CDR2 FQGNSA. This CDR3 contains 16 residues.

CDR3 in amino acids: CASSPEGRAVDTQYF. CDR3 in DNA: TGCGCCAGCAGCCCGGAGGGCAGGGCGGTAGATACGCAGTATTTT. V and J are TRBV5-1 and TRBJ2-3; TRBD2 is a possible D gene (6 bases). Germline CDR1 SGHRS, CDR2 YFSETQ. V was shortened by 4 bases and J by 5 bases, with 17 bases between the two germline ends. The CDR3 is 15 residues long.

This clonotype was detected ten times or more. The rearrangement links TRBV20-1 to TRBJ2-1; 10 positions match TRBD2. Trimming removed 0 bases from V and 14 bases from J; junction bases left unmatched: 7. This CDR3 region has 13 residues. From germline, CDR1 is DFQATT and CDR2 SNEGSKA (reference sequence). The CDR3: CSARDPSGGAEFF. CDR3 nucleotide sequence: TGCAGTGCTAGAGATCCCAGCGGGGGGGCCGAGTTCTTC.

This clonotype showed up just a few times. The chain's CDR3 is CASSEQGTMTEAFF. The CDR3 DNA reads as TGTGCCAGCAGCGAACAGGGGACAATGACAGAAGCTTTCTTT. The rearrangement links TRBV6-2 or TRBV6-3 to TRBJ1-1; 7 bases agree with TRBD1. The J segment lost 8 bases and the V segment lost 6 bases, leaving 12 bases of the junction unmatched. This CDR3 region has 14 residues. Germline V gene lookup returns CDR1 MNHEY and CDR2 SVGEGT.

Worth noting for this clonotype: A much larger clonotype is one base distant, so this may be a read error. J is TRBJ2-4 and V is TRBV7-9; D unclear. This CDR3 spans 15 amino acids. Germline CDR1 is SEHNR and CDR2 is FQNEAQ (reference sequence). Trimming shortened V by 1 base and J by 2 bases, and 9 bases separated the two germline ends. In nucleotides, the CDR3 is TGTGCCAGCAGCTTAGACCTCTCTACCAAAAACATTCAGTACTTC. Amino acid sequence: CASSLDLSTKNIQYF.

This clonotype was detected many times. This chain links TRBV6-2 or TRBV6-3 with TRBJ2-1, with D unclear. Germline CDR1 MNHEY, CDR2 SVGEGT. V was pared by 2 bases and J by 2 bases, with 7 bases between. The CDR3 extends over 14 amino acids. The CDR3, as DNA: TGTGCCAGCAGTTACGGTGGGCCCTACAATGAGCAGTTCTTC. This translates into CASSYGGPYNEQFF.

In this sample, this clonotype turned up a few times. The CDR3 loop reads CSAPLTGANVLTF. For the CDR3, the DNA is TGCAGTGCGCCGCTGACAGGGGCCAACGTCCTGACTTTC. The V call is TRBV20-1, the J call TRBJ2-6; D uncertain. Trimming pared 6 bases from V and 4 bases from J, leaving 10 bases between. CDR1 is DFQATT, CDR2 SNEGSKA, per germline (reference sequence). The CDR3 extends over 13 amino acids.

The rearrangement uses TRBV7-2 and TRBJ2-3; a weak D match, TRBD2 (6 bases). V lost 5 bases and J lost 4, with 19 bases in between. CDR3 length equals 16 residues. The germline V gene encodes CDR1 SGHTA and CDR2 FQGNSA. The CDR3 DNA reads as TGTGCCAGCAGCGGCGGTGCGGGGATTGCCTCAGATACGCAGTATTTT. Its protein is CASSGGAGIASDTQYF.

This clonotype was counted between two and nine times. The CDR3 is CASTPDRAITEAFF. Written as DNA, the CDR3 is TGTGCCAGCACCCCGGACAGGGCGATCACTGAAGCTTTCTTT. The chain combines TRBV2 with TRBJ1-1; 8 bases agree with TRBD1. V shed 7 bases and J 4 bases; nucleotides not matched to a gene: 8. The CDR3 totals 14 residues. The germline V gene has CDR1 SNHLY and CDR2 FYNNEI.

The chain combines TRBV28 with TRBJ2-7, with D unresolved. With 4 bases removed from V and 0 bases from J, the gap between germline ends came to 7 bases. Looked up from germline, CDR1 is MDHEN and CDR2 is SYDVKM. The CDR3 is 13 amino acids. The CDR3 protein is CASSSLFSYEQYF. Written as DNA, the CDR3 is TGTGCCAGCAGTTCTCTTTTCTCCTACGAGCAGTACTTC.

This clonotype has only a few counts. The rearrangement links TRBV12-3 or TRBV12-4 to TRBJ1-2; the match to TRBD1 covers 7 bases. Unmatched junction bases numbered 4, after V lost 5 bases and J lost 4 bases. CDR3 length equals 13 residues. Written as DNA, the CDR3 is TGTGCCAGCAGTACGGACAGGACCTATGGCTACACCTTC. Its protein is CASSTDRTYGYTF.

This clonotype was observed at least ten times. This chain links TRBV11-2 with TRBJ2-7; D is unclear. The V gene's germline CDR1 is SGHAT and CDR2 FQNNGV. This CDR3 has 13 amino acids. Deletions cut 1 base from V and 7 bases from J, with 11 bases between. The CDR3 reads CASSLGGSREQYF. The CDR3 DNA is TGTGCCAGCAGCTTAGGAGGCAGCCGGGAGCAGTACTTC.

This clonotype appeared a few times. The genes are TRBV7-2 and TRBJ1-4, with a possible D match to TRBD1 (5 bases). V dropped 5 bases and J dropped 7 bases, with 17 bases sitting between them. Per the germline V gene, CDR1 is SGHTA and CDR2 is FQGNSA. CDR3 length: 15 amino acids. The CDR3 reads CASSPFGANGEKLFF. The CDR3 DNA follows: TGTGCCAGCAGCCCCTTTGGGGCGAATGGTGAAAAACTGTTTTTT.

This clonotype came up many times. The chain has TRBV7-9 and TRBJ2-5, with D uncertain. The CDR3 loop spans 12 amino acids. Trimming pared 7 bases from V and 0 bases from J, leaving 6 bases between. Germline V lookup: CDR1 SEHNR, CDR2 FQNEAQ (reference sequence). The CDR3 here is CASTQYQETQYF. The CDR3 DNA reads TGTGCCAGCACCCAATACCAAGAGACCCAGTACTTC. Combining the CDR3 with reference TRBV7-9 and TRBJ2-5 gives the whole variable domain DTGVSQNPRHKITKRGQNVTFRCDPISEHNRLYWYRQTLGQGPEFLTYFQNEAQLEKSRLLSDRFSAERPKGSFSTLEIQRTEQGDSAMYLCASTQYQETQYFGPGTRLLVL.

There are many counts of this clonotype. The rearrangement joins TRBV18 to TRBJ2-5, with a weak D call TRBD2 (5 bases). V lost 6 bases and J 2 bases, leaving 13 bases between the germline ends. Germline CDR1 KGHSH, CDR2 LQKENI. The CDR3 consists of 14 residues. The CDR3 bases are TGTGCCAGCTCCCCCTCCCCGGGGCAAGAGACCCAGTACTTC. It codes for CASSPSPGQETQYF.

In the case of this clonotype: One end of the junction fails to match germline, which may point to a read error. The CDR3 spells CASSYPRLAGVSTDTEYF. The DNA for the CDR3 is TGTGCCAGCAGCTACCCTCGACTAGCGGGGGTGTCTACAGATACGGAGTATTTT. The chain recombines TRBV12-3 or TRBV12-4 with TRBJ2-3; TRBD2 matches 12 bases. The CDR3 totals 18 residues.

A word on this clonotype: This may come from a read error, since a much larger clone is one base off. The genes are TRBV3-1 and TRBJ2-1; D unresolved. The CDR3 sequence is 15 residues long. From germline, CDR1 is LGHDT and CDR2 YNNKEL (reference sequence). The CDR3 DNA follows: TGTGCCAGCAGCCATCCCCGTGGGTTTTACAGTGAGCAGTTCTTC. As protein: CASSHPRGFYSEQFF.

The sample holds many counts of this clonotype. V and J are TRBV6-6 and TRBJ2-3; 9 nucleotides agree with TRBD1. Germline-derived CDR1 and CDR2 are MNHNY and SVGAGI (reference sequence). The CDR3 runs to 15 residues. J lost 5 bases, V lost 5 bases, and 8 bases had no gene match. In DNA, the CDR3 is TGTGCCAGCAGTGCACAGGGGGCGCACAAAGATACGCAGTATTTT. It codes for CASSAQGAHKDTQYF.

Details on this clonotype: This clone may be a read error of a much larger clone one base away. V usage is TRBV4-1 and J usage is TRBJ2-7; 10 nucleotides line up with TRBD1. Germline loops: CDR1 MGHRA, CDR2 YSYEKL. The V gene end was trimmed by 4 bases and the J gene end by 3 bases; junction bases not matched to a gene: 6. The CDR3 contains 15 residues. The CDR3 sequence: CASSLGTGANYEQYF. In DNA form, the CDR3 reads TGCGCCAGCAGCCTCGGGACAGGGGCCAACTACGAGCAGTACTTC.

This clonotype has more than one count but fewer than ten. This CDR3 is CSVGGQLYQETQYF. As DNA, the CDR3 is TGCAGCGTTGGGGGACAGCTATACCAAGAGACCCAGTACTTC. J is TRBJ2-5 and V is TRBV29-1, with 7 positions matching TRBD1. V trimming: 4 bases; J trimming: 0 bases; junction bases outside the gene matches: 5. The CDR3 covers 14 residues. The germline CDR1 and CDR2 sequences are SQVTM and ANQGSEA.

This clonotype was found many times. The chain is built from TRBV5-1 and TRBJ2-1; D call uncertain. This CDR3 is 13 amino acids long. V shed 4 bases and J shed 10 bases, with 15 bases lying between them. The germline V gene encodes CDR1 SGHRS and CDR2 YFSETQ. CDR3 loop: CASSTDAFGEQFF. In DNA form, the CDR3 reads TGCGCCAGCAGCACGGACGCATTCGGGGAGCAGTTCTTC.